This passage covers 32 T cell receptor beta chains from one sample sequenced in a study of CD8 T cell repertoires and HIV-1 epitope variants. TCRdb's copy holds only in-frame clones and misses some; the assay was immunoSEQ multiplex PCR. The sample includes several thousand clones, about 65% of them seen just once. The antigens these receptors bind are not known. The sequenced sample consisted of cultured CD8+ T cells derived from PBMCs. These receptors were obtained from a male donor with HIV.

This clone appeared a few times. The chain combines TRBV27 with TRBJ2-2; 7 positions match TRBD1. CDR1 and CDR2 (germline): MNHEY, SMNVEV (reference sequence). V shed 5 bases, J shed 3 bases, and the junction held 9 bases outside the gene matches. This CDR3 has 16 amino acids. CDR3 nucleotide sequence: TGTGCCAGCAGTCCGGGACAGCTAACGTACACCGGGGAGCTGTTTTTT. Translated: CASSPGQLTYTGELFF.

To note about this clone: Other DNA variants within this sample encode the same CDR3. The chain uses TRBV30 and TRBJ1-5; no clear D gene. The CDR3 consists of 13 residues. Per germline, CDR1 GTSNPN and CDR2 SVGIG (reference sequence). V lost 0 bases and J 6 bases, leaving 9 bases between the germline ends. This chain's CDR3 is CAWSVRGLQPQHF. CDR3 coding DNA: TGTGCCTGGAGTGTACGTGGTCTTCAGCCCCAGCATTTT.

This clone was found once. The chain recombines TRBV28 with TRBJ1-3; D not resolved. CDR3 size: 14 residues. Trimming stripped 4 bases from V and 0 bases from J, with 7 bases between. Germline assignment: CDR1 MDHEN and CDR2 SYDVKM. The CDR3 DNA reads TGTGCCAGCAGTTCGGACCTCTCTGGAAACACCATATATTTT. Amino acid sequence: CASSSDLSGNTIYF.

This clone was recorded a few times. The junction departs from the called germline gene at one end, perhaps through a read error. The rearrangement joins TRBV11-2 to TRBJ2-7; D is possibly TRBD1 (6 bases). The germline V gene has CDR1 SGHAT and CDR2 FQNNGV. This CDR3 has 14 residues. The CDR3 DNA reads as TGTGCCAGCAGCTTAGAACAGGGCTCCCACGAGCAGTACTTC. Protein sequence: CASSLEQGSHEQYF. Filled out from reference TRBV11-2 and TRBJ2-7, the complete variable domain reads EAGVAQSPRYKIIEKRQSVAFWCNPISGHATLYWYQQILGQGPKLLIQFQNNGVVDDSQLPKDRFSAERLKGVDSTLKIQPAKLEDSAVYLCASSLEQGSHEQYFGPGTRLTVT.

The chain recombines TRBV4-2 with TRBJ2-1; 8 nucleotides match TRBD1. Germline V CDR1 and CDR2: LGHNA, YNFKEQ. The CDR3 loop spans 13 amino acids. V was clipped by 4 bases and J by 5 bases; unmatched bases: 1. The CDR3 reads CASSLGQDNEQFF. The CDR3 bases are TGTGCCAGCAGCCTGGGACAGGACAATGAGCAGTTCTTC.

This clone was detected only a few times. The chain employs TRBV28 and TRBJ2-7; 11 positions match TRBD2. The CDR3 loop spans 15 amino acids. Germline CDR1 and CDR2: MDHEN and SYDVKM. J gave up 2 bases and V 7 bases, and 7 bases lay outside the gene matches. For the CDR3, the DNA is TGTGCCAGCACCGAAGGACTAGCGGGTACCTACGAGCAGTACTTC. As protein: CASTEGLAGTYEQYF.

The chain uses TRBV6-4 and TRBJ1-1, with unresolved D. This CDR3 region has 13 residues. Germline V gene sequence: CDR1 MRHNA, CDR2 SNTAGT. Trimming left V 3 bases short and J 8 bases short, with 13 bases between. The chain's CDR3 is CASSDDGFAEAFF. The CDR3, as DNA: TGTGCCAGCAGTGATGACGGATTCGCGGAAGCTTTCTTT.

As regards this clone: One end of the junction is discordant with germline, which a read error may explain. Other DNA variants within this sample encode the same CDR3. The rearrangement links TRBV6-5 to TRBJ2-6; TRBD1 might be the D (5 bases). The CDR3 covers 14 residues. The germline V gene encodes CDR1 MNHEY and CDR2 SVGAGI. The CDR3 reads CASTLVSGANVLTF. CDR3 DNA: TGTGCCAGCACCTTAGTATCTGGGGCCAACGTCCTGACCTTC.

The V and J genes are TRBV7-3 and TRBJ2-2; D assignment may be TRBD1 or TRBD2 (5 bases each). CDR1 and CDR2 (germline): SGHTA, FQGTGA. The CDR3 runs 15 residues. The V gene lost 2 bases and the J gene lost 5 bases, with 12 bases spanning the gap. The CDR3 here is CASSLSRGETGELFF. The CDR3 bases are TGTGCCAGCAGCTTATCGAGGGGAGAGACCGGGGAGCTGTTTTTT.

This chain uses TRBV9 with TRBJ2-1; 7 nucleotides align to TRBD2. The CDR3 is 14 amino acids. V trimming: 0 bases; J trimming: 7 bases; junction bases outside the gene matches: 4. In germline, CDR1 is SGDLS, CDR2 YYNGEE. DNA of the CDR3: TGTGCCAGCAGCGTAGCTAACGGGGGGAATGAGCAGTTCTTC. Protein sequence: CASSVANGGNEQFF.

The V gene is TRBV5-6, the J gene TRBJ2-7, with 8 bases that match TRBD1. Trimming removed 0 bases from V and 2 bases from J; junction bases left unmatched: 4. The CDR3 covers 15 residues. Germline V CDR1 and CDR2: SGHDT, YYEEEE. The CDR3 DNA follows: TGTGCCAGCAGCTTGGAGACAGGGGCAACCTACGAGCAGTACTTC. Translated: CASSLETGATYEQYF.

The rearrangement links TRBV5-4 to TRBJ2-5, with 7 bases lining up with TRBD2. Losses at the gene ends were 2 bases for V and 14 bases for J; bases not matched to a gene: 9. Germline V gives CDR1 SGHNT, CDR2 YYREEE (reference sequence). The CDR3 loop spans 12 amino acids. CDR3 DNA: TGTGCCAGCAGCTTCGGGGGAGGGCCATTTTACTTC. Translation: CASSFGGGPFYF.

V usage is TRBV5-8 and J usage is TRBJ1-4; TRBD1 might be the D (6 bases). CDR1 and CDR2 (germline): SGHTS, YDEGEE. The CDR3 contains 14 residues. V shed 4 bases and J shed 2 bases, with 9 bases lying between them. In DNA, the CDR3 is TGTGCCAGCAGCGAGGGGGTTACTAATGAAAAACTGTTTTTT. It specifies CASSEGVTNEKLFF.

The CDR3 loop is CASKTGTGSNEQYF. The CDR3 DNA reads as TGTGCCAGCAAAACCGGGACAGGGAGCAACGAGCAGTACTTC. The chain links TRBV6-5 to TRBJ2-7, with 9 bases that match TRBD1. V lost 7 bases, J lost 5 bases, and 9 bases stayed unmatched. The CDR3 has 14 residues. From germline, CDR1 is MNHEY and CDR2 SVGAGI.

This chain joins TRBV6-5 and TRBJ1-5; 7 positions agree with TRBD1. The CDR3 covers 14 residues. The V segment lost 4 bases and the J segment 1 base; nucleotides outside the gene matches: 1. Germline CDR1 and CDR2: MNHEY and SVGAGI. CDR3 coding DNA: TGTGCCAGCAGTTCGACAGGGAGCAATCAGCCCCAGCATTTT. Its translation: CASSSTGSNQPQHF.

The CDR3 nucleotides are TGTGCCAGCAGCCAGGACAATGAGCAGTTCTTC. This encodes CASSQDNEQFF. This chain connects TRBV7-9 to TRBJ2-1; D gene unclear. With 5 bases removed from V and 5 bases from J, the gap between germline ends came to 4 bases. The CDR3 sequence is 11 residues long. Germline CDR1 SEHNR, CDR2 FQNEAQ (reference sequence).

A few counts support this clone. This CDR3 is CATSRDRGWWTEAFF. CDR3 sequence (DNA): TGTGCCACCAGCAGAGACCGAGGGTGGTGGACTGAAGCTTTCTTT. The chain combines TRBV15 with TRBJ1-1; no clear D. V lost 0 bases and J 5 bases, leaving 13 bases between the germline ends. The V gene's germline CDR1 is LNHNV and CDR2 YYDKDF (reference sequence). The CDR3 has 15 amino acids.

The CDR3 sequence: CSGQLNTGELFF. CDR3 sequence (DNA): TGCAGCGGGCAGCTTAACACCGGGGAGCTGTTTTTT. The gene calls are TRBV29-1 and TRBJ2-2; D remains ambiguous. In germline, CDR1 is SQVTM, CDR2 ANQGSEA. The length of the CDR3 is 12 residues. Trimming shortened V by 7 bases and J by 2 bases, and 8 bases separated the two germline ends.

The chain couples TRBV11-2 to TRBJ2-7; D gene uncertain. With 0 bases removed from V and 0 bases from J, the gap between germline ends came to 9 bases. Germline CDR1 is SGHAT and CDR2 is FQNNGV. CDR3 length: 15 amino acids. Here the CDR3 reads CASSLEAASSYEQYF. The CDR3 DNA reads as TGTGCCAGCAGCTTAGAGGCAGCCAGCTCCTACGAGCAGTACTTC.

The chain's CDR3 is CASSQGAVGTEAFF. In nucleotides, the CDR3 is TGCGCCAGCAGCCAAGGTGCTGTTGGCACTGAAGCTTTCTTT. This sequence joins TRBV4-1 and TRBJ1-1; D gene unclear. The V end was cut by 1 base, the J end by 4 bases, with 10 bases between. This CDR3 has 14 residues. CDR1 is MGHRA, CDR2 YSYEKL, per germline.

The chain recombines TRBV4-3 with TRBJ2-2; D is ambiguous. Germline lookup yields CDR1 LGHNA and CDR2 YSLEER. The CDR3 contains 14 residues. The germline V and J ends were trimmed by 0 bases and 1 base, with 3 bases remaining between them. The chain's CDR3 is CASSQDGNTGELFF. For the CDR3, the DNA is TGCGCCAGCAGCCAAGATGGGAACACCGGGGAGCTGTTTTTT.

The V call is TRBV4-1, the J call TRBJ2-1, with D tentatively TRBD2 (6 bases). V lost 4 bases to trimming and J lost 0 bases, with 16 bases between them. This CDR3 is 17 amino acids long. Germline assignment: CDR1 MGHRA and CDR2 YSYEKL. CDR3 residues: CASSRSLDGSSYNEQFF. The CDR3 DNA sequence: TGCGCCAGCAGCCGCTCATTAGACGGGAGCTCCTACAATGAGCAGTTCTTC.

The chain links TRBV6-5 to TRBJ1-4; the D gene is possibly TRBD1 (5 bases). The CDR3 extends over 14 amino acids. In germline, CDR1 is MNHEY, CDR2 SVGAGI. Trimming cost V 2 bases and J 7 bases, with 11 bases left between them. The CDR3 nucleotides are TGTGCCAGCAGTTACGGGGGTTTAAGTGAAAAACTGTTTTTT. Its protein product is CASSYGGLSEKLFF.

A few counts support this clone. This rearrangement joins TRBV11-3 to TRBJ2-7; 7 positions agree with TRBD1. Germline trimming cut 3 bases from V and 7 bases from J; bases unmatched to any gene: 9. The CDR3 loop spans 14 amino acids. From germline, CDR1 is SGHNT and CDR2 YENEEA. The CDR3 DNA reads TGTGCCAGCAGCTTGGGACAGTACCTTCGTGAGCAGTACTTC. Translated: CASSLGQYLREQYF.

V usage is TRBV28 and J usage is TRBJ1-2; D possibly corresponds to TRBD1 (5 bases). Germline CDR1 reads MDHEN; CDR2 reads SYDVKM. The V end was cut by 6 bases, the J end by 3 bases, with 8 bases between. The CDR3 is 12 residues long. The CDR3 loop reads CASSETDYGYTF. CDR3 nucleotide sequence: TGTGCCAGCAGCGAGACAGACTATGGCTACACCTTC.

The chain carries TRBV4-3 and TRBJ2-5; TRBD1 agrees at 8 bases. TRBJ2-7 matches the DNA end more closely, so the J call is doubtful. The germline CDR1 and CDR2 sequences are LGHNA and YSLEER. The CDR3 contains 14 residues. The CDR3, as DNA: TGCGCCAGCAGCCCGGGACAGGCCCCCTACGAGCAGTACTTC. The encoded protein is CASSPGQAPYEQYF.

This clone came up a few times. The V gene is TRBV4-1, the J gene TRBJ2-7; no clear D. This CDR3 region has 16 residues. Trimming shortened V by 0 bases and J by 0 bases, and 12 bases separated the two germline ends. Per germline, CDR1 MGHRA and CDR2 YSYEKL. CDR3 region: CASSQDYLGLSYEQYF. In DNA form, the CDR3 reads TGCGCCAGCAGCCAAGATTACCTCGGCCTCTCCTACGAGCAGTACTTC.

As DNA, the CDR3 is TGTGCCAGCACTTCAGCGGGGGGATCAGAGACCCAGTACTTC. Protein sequence: CASTSAGGSETQYF. The chain combines TRBV27 with TRBJ2-5; 9 bases fit TRBD2. Germline assignment: CDR1 MNHEY and CDR2 SMNVEV (reference sequence). Germline trimming cut 7 bases from V and 4 bases from J; bases unmatched to any gene: 7. CDR3 size: 14 residues.

The CDR3: CASSPLRGPSYNEQFF. The CDR3 DNA reads TGTGCCAGCAGCCCTCTACGGGGGCCCTCCTACAATGAGCAGTTCTTC. The chain is built from TRBV11-2 and TRBJ2-1, with D possibly being TRBD1 or TRBD2 (6 bases each). Trimming removed 5 bases at V and 0 bases at J, with 14 bases between. CDR1 is SGHAT, CDR2 FQNNGV, per germline. The CDR3 totals 16 residues. The full variable domain, rest sourced from reference TRBV11-2 and TRBJ2-1, is EAGVAQSPRYKIIEKRQSVAFWCNPISGHATLYWYQQILGQGPKLLIQFQNNGVVDDSQLPKDRFSAERLKGVDSTLKIQPAKLEDSAVYLCASSPLRGPSYNEQFFGPGTRLTVL.

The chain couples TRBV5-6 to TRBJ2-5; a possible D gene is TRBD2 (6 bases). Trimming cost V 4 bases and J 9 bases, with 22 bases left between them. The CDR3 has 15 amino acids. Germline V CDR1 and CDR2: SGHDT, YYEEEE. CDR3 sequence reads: CASSRDRGLREAQYF. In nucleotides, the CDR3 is TGTGCCAGCAGCCGAGACAGAGGACTTAGGGAGGCCCAGTACTTC.

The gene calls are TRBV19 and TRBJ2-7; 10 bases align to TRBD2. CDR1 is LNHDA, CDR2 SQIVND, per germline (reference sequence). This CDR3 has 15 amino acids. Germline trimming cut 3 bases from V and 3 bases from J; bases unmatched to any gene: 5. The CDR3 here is CASSISLAGNYEQYF. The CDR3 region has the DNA TGTGCCAGTAGTATTTCACTAGCGGGGAACTACGAGCAGTACTTC.

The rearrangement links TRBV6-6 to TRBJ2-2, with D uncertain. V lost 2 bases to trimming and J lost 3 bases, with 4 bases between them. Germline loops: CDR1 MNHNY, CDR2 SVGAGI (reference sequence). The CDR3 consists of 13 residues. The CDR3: CASSYMDTGELFF. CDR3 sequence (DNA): TGTGCCAGCAGTTACATGGACACCGGGGAGCTGTTTTTT.